The next 8 T cell receptor beta chains were all read from a single sample in a study of T cells after yellow fever vaccination. Using its own MiXCR run on the 5' RACE reads, TCRdb lists one record per CDR3 protein. The profile covers approximately 550,000 distinct CDR3 sequences, with roughly 19% appearing a single time and about 13% taken by the ten largest. The sample consisted of PBMCs, taken 15 days after the yellow fever booster vaccination. Receptor source: a man aged 30 to 39 who received the YFV17D yellow fever vaccine.

The rearrangement joins TRBV7-9 to TRBJ2-4; D unresolved. Germline loops: CDR1 SEHNR, CDR2 FQNEAQ (reference sequence). The CDR3 length is 13 residues. The V gene lost 5 bases and the J gene lost 6 bases, with 11 bases spanning the gap. In DNA, the CDR3 is TGTGCCAGCAGCACCCAAGCCCTAAACATTCAGTACTTC. It is translated as CASSTQALNIQYF.

The chain has TRBV5-4 and TRBJ2-7; D is uncertain. Germline assignment: CDR1 SGHNT and CDR2 YYREEE (reference sequence). V lost 4 bases and J lost 3, with 11 bases in between. The CDR3 is 13 amino acids. The CDR3 DNA reads TGTGCCAGCAGCCTGGACCTAGTCTACGAGCAGTACTTC. Protein: CASSLDLVYEQYF.

This clonotype has a handful of counts. V usage is TRBV21-1 and J usage is TRBJ2-6; the D call TRBD1 from the table was never checked on the DNA. TRBV21-1 is a recognized pseudogene. The CDR3 covers 18 residues. CDR3 loop: CASSKGRDAYSGANVLTF. CDR3 sequence (DNA): TGTGCCAGCAGCAAAGGACGGGACGCCTACTCTGGGGCCAACGTCCTGACTTTC.

This chain joins TRBV20-1 and TRBJ2-5, with D possibly being TRBD2 (6 bases). From germline, CDR1 is DFQATT and CDR2 SNEGSKA (reference sequence). The CDR3 runs to 14 residues. The V end lost 5 bases, the J end lost 1 base, and 14 bases lay between the germline ends. The CDR3 region is CSAPRRSGQETQYF. For the CDR3, the DNA is TGCAGTGCTCCGAGGCGTAGCGGCCAAGAGACCCAGTACTTC.

V is TRBV27 and J is TRBJ2-5, with 8 bases aligning to TRBD1. Germline CDR1 and CDR2: MNHEY and SMNVEV (reference sequence). With 7 bases clipped from V and 5 bases from J, the junction kept 15 bases outside the gene matches. There are 16 residues in the CDR3. This chain's CDR3 is CASTSIETGARETQYF. Here the CDR3 DNA reads TGTGCCAGCACCTCCATTGAGACAGGGGCTCGGGAGACCCAGTACTTC.

This clonotype came up a few times. V usage is TRBV28 and J usage is TRBJ2-1, with TRBD2 matching 15 bases. This CDR3 has 16 residues. V was pared by 5 bases and J by 6 bases, with 5 bases of the junction left unmatched. Germline V gene lookup returns CDR1 MDHEN and CDR2 SYDVKM. The CDR3 DNA follows: TGTGCCAGCAGTGGTTGGGGACTAGCGGGAGGCAATGAGCAGTTCTTC. This encodes CASSGWGLAGGNEQFF.

The chain carries TRBV29-1 and TRBJ2-1; 10 bases are shared with TRBD2. V dropped 4 bases and J dropped 6; count of bases not matched to a gene: 3. CDR3 length equals 13 residues. The germline gives CDR1 SQVTM, CDR2 ANQGSEA. In DNA, the CDR3 is TGCAGCGTTGGCACTAGCGGGATCAATGAGCAGTTCTTC. Its protein product is CSVGTSGINEQFF.

This clonotype was seen only a few times. J is TRBJ2-2 and V is TRBV11-2; D is possibly TRBD2 (5 bases). The CDR3 runs to 14 residues. CDR1 SGHAT and CDR2 FQNNGV come from the germline V gene. The ends were cut back, 5 bases at V and 1 base at J, with 8 bases in the middle. Written as DNA, the CDR3 is TGTGCCAGCAGCCCCCGGGAGAACACCGGGGAGCTGTTTTTT. Protein sequence: CASSPRENTGELFF.